A selection of T cell receptor beta chains follows, all from one sample in a study of regulatory T cells in long-lasting Graves disease. TCRdb ran MiXCR on the multiplex PCR reads and lists one entry per CDR3 protein. In the table there are under 250,000 distinct CDR3 sequences, 20% of which are singletons. Here the sequenced sample was peripheral blood mononuclear cells (PBMCs), taken at new diagnosis, from a patient treated with antithyroid drugs. The origin of the receptors is a female donor with Graves disease. CDR3s include the opening cysteine and the closing phenylalanine or tryptophan. The D gene is left open where the match is weak. Only some rows state a clone size, as once, few, many or a class for expanded clones.

v_call,j_call,clone_size,d_call,cdr3_nt,cdr3_aa
TRBV7-2,TRBJ2-5,many,TRBD1,TGTGCCAGCAGCTTGAGGTCCCGGGACAGGGCCTGGGAGACCCAGTACTTC,CASSLRSRDRAWETQYF
TRBV6-1,TRBJ1-1,many,TRBD1,TGTGCCAGCAGCGGACAGGGCCGAAGAGAAACTGAAGCTTTCTTT,CASSGQGRRETEAFF
TRBV10-3,TRBJ2-3,few,-,TGTGCCATCAGTGGCGGAAGAAGCACAGATACGCAGTATTTT,CAISGGRSTDTQYF
TRBV6-2/TRBV6-3,TRBJ2-1,many,TRBD1,TGTGCCAGCAGCCGGGACAGTAGTCACAATGAGCAGTTCTTC,CASSRDSSHNEQFF
TRBV5-1,TRBJ2-7,-,-,TGTGCCAGCCAACGGGGGGCCAAACAATACGAGCAGTACTTC,CASQRGAKQYEQYF
TRBV5-1,TRBJ1-2,few,-,TGCGCCAGCAGCTCGGGATCTAACTATGGCTACACCTTC,CASSSGSNYGYTF
TRBV11-3,TRBJ2-3,many,-,TGTGCCAGCAGCTTAGAGGCGGACACAGATACGCAGTATTTT,CASSLEADTDTQYF
TRBV11-2,TRBJ1-1,few,-,TGTGCCAGCAGCTTAACATTTGGAGCTTTCTTT,CASSLTFGAFF
TRBV20-1,TRBJ1-1,many,-,TGCAGTGCTAGAACACAACAGAACACTGAAGCTTTCTTT,CSARTQQNTEAFF
TRBV2,TRBJ2-5,many,-,TGTGCCAGCAGTGAAGGTGGAGGGGGCGGGGAGACCCAGTACTTC,CASSEGGGGGETQYF
TRBV7-2,TRBJ2-1,many,-,TGTGCCAGCAGTCCAGCTTACCCCGGCCATGAGCAGTTCTTC,CASSPAYPGHEQFF
TRBV7-9,TRBJ2-7,-,TRBD1,TGTGCCAGCAGCTTCGGGACAGGGGAGACCTACGAGCAGTACTTC,CASSFGTGETYEQYF
TRBV7-2,TRBJ2-3,many,-,TGTGCCAGCAGCTTAGGACTAGAAACGGATACGCAGTATTTT,CASSLGLETDTQYF
TRBV11-2,TRBJ2-3,many,-,TGTGCCAGCAGCCCAGTGGGTAGCGGAAGCACAGATACGCAGTATTTT,CASSPVGSGSTDTQYF
TRBV18,TRBJ2-1,many,TRBD1,TGTGCCAGCTCACTAGGGACAGACAATGAGCAGTTCTTC,CASSLGTDNEQFF
TRBV30,TRBJ2-3,many,TRBD2,TGTGCCTGGAGGGGAACCGGGACTAGCGGGAAAACAGATACGCAGTATTTT,CAWRGTGTSGKTDTQYF
TRBV18,TRBJ2-3,many,TRBD2,TGTGCCAGCTCACGGGGACTAGCGGGGGTCACAGATACGCAGTATTTT,CASSRGLAGVTDTQYF
TRBV6-1,TRBJ1-5,-,-,TGTGCCAGCAGTGCTCGAGAGGGTCAGCCCCAGCATTTT,CASSAREGQPQHF
TRBV7-2,TRBJ2-7,many,TRBD1,TGTGCCAGCAGCCGGACAGGGAGCGGGCCCTACGAGCAGTACTTC,CASSRTGSGPYEQYF
TRBV6-1,TRBJ2-1,many,-,TGTGCCAGCAGTGAGTTGCGGGGGCCTTACAATGAGCAGTTCTTC,CASSELRGPYNEQFF
TRBV24-1,TRBJ1-5,-,-,TGTGCCACTCAGCTGGGGGGTCAGCCCCAGCATTTT,CATQLGGQPQHF
TRBV18,TRBJ1-5,few,-,TGTGTCAGCTCACCGGGCAGGGGCAATCAGCCCCAGCATTTT,CVSSPGRGNQPQHF
TRBV5-5,TRBJ2-7,many,-,TGTGCCAGCAGCCTCTGGGGTGAGGAGCAGTACTTC,CASSLWGEEQYF
TRBV2,TRBJ2-3,many,-,TGTGCCAGCAGTGTCGCGACGCAGTATTTT,CASSVATQYF
TRBV10-3,TRBJ1-6,many,-,TGTGCCATCAGTGAGTCCTCAGGACAGTATAATTCACCCCTCCACTTT,CAISESSGQYNSPLHF
TRBV7-8,TRBJ2-7,many,TRBD2,TGTGCCAGCAGCCCAGGACTAGCGGGGGGGCAGTCCTACGAGCAGTACTTC,CASSPGLAGGQSYEQYF
TRBV5-5,TRBJ1-1,many,TRBD1,TGTGCCAGCAGCTTGGGAGACAGGGGCGGCACTGAAGCTTTCTTT,CASSLGDRGGTEAFF
TRBV5-1,TRBJ1-1,many,-,TGCGCCAGCAGCCCACAGGCGACGAACACTGAAGCTTTCTTT,CASSPQATNTEAFF
TRBV29-1,TRBJ2-5,many,TRBD2,TGCAGCGTTGAAGGAGGACTAGCGGGAGTTGGAGGGCGGGAGACCCAGTACTTC,CSVEGGLAGVGGRETQYF
TRBV28,TRBJ1-5,-,TRBD1,TGTGCCAGCAGTATCACAGGGGTCGGGAATCAGCCCCAGCATTTT,CASSITGVGNQPQHF
TRBV2,TRBJ1-4,-,TRBD1,TGTGCCAGGGCCGGGACAGGGCGAAGTGAAAAACTGTTTTTT,CARAGTGRSEKLFF
TRBV3-1,TRBJ1-5,many,-,TGTGCCAGCAGCCAAGGACCGACCAATCAGCCCCAGCATTTT,CASSQGPTNQPQHF
TRBV10-2,TRBJ2-1,few,-,TGCGCCAGCAGTGTAGCGGAGATCTACAATGAGCAGTTCTTC,CASSVAEIYNEQFF
TRBV6-5,TRBJ1-5,many,-,TGTGCCAGCAGTTTGAGGGATAGCAATCAGCCCCAGCATTTT,CASSLRDSNQPQHF
TRBV6-1,TRBJ1-1,many,-,TGTGCCAGCAAGGTGGACGCGAACACTGAAGCTTTCTTT,CASKVDANTEAFF
TRBV11-2,TRBJ1-1,few,-,TGTGCCAGCAGCTTAGGGTTGCAGTCTACTGAAGCTTTCTTT,CASSLGLQSTEAFF
TRBV19,TRBJ2-1,many,TRBD2,TGTGCCAGTAGTCGTAGCGGGAGGGCCAGCTACAATGAGCAGTTCTTC,CASSRSGRASYNEQFF
TRBV4-2,TRBJ1-3,many,TRBD1,TGTGCCAGCAGCCATGGGGTGTATATGACCGGGACAGTTACCTCTGGAAACACCATATATTTT,CASSHGVYMTGTVTSGNTIYF
TRBV28,TRBJ1-5,-,-,TGTGCCAGCAGACGAGGTGGGGGAGGTCAGCCCCAGCATTTT,CASRRGGGGQPQHF
TRBV20-1,TRBJ2-5,many,TRBD2,TGCAGTGCTAGGAAAAGCGGGAGGTACCAAGAGACCCAGTACTTC,CSARKSGRYQETQYF
TRBV15,TRBJ2-5,-,-,TGTGCCACCAGCAGAGATCGGACAAAAGAGACCCAGTACTTC,CATSRDRTKETQYF
TRBV7-2,TRBJ2-3,many,-,TGTGCCAGCAGCCCGTCAGTTAGCAGAGATACGCAGTATTTT,CASSPSVSRDTQYF
TRBV6-5,TRBJ1-3,few,-,TGTGCCAGCAGTTACGGAGGGAAAGGAAACACCATATATTTT,CASSYGGKGNTIYF
TRBV9,TRBJ1-3,few,-,TGTGCCAGCAGCGTAGACGGCATAGGAAACACCATATATTTT,CASSVDGIGNTIYF
TRBV7-2,TRBJ2-7,many,TRBD1,TGTGCCAGCAGCCCCCCGGACAGGGTACAGTACTTC,CASSPPDRVQYF
TRBV11-3,TRBJ2-5,many,TRBD2,TGTGCCAGCAGCCCACCCGGTGGGCTAGCGGAAGAGACCCAGTACTTC,CASSPPGGLAEETQYF
TRBV20-1,TRBJ1-4,many,-,TGCAGTGCTAGAGCTTACGGAAAACTGTTTTTT,CSARAYGKLFF
TRBV28,TRBJ2-1,many,-,TGTGCCAGCAATTTGTACAATGAGCAGTTCTTC,CASNLYNEQFF
TRBV27,TRBJ2-3,many,-,TGTGCCAGCAGTTGGACCGGGACACGCACAGATACGCAGTATTTT,CASSWTGTRTDTQYF
TRBV20-1,TRBJ1-4,-,TRBD1,TGCAGTGCCTCGGACAGGGGGGATGAAAAACTGTTTTTT,CSASDRGDEKLFF
TRBV11-2,TRBJ2-7,many,-,TGTGCCAGCAGCTTAGCAGGCAGTTTGGAGGCTTTAACCTTC,CASSLAGSLEALTF
TRBV27,TRBJ2-1,many,-,TGTGCCAGCAGTTTCCAGGGTTTAAATGAGCAGTTCTTC,CASSFQGLNEQFF
TRBV2,TRBJ1-5,once,-,TGTGCCAGTAGTGAAGCGGGGAGCAATCAGCCCCAGCATTTT,CASSEAGSNQPQHF
TRBV20-1,TRBJ1-3,few,-,TGCAGTGCTGTAGGGCCCCCCTCTGGAAACACCATATATTTT,CSAVGPPSGNTIYF